The text below deals with one T cell receptor (beta chain). Its antigen is not identified. This sample is drawn from a study of OX40 agonist ivuxolimab in advanced cancers. Study-wide results and limits: At 0.1 to 3.0 mg/kg, clonal expansion of CD4+ and CD8+ blood T cells had occurred by week 6.

Profiled with immunoSEQ multiplex PCR; TCRdb holds only in-frame clones, not every one. Of approximately 74,000 clones listed, 85% to 90% were seen once; the top ten hold 0.53%. The CDR3 sequence is 17 residues long. V lost 5 bases and J 0 bases, leaving 19 bases between the germline ends. Germline V gene data show CDR1 as LNHDA and CDR2 as SQIVND (reference sequence). Patients had blood sampled at baseline and again on cycle 4 day 1 and cycle 7 day 1. The sequences come from CD4+ or CD8+ T cells sorted from blood, collected in a trial of the OX40 agonist ivuxolimab. This clonotype was obtained from an adult with an advanced solid tumor such as melanoma, head and neck, liver or kidney cancer. The genes are TRBV19 and TRBJ1-1, with D perhaps matching TRBD1 (6 bases). CDR3 sequence (DNA): TGTGCCAGTAGTCTCCGACAGGCCTCCCAAATGAACACTGAAGCTTTCTTT. It codes for CASSLRQASQMNTEAFF.